Described below is a single T cell receptor beta chain sequence and its context. One entry per CDR3 protein results from TCRdb running MiXCR on the RACE reads. The sample comprises about 340,000 distinct CDR3 sequences, under 9% of which are singletons, and about 8% rests with the top ten. This entry comes from a study of human T cells and chemical hapten exposure. Documented time point: patch test 1, 2 weeks after DPC sensitization. Treatment reported: therapeutic diphenylcyclopropenone sensitization with weekly scalp DPC. Germline V gene sequence: CDR1 SGHVS, CDR2 FQNEAQ. The V end was cut by 3 bases, the J end by 0 bases, with 9 bases between. The CDR3 has 15 residues.

The sample in question was whole blood, obtained in connection with sensitization to the hapten diphenylcyclopropenone (DPC). The sequence derives from a woman younger than 30 with alopecia areata. Some clones in this sample may be carry-over from other donors' samples. The genes are TRBV7-8 and TRBJ1-5; D is unresolved. The CDR3 DNA is TGTGCCAGCAGCTTGAGGGTAAATAGCAATCAGCCCCAGCATTTT. Translating gives CASSLRVNSNQPQHF.